A selection of T cell receptor beta chains follows, all from one sample in a study of cytomegalovirus exposure and HLA in healthy donors. Repertoires were generated with immunoSEQ multiplex PCR, while TCRdb's copy carries only in-frame clones and drops some. This table holds 150,000 to 200,000 clones, over 80% found once. The specimen sequenced was PBMCs. These receptors all stem from a girl between 5 and 17 years old in good health and CMV-seropositive. CDR3s include the opening cysteine and the closing phenylalanine or tryptophan.

V	J	CDR3
TRBV7-7	TRBJ2-1	CASSLGETSGRASEQFF
TRBV27	TRBJ1-5	CASSLWGRDQPQHF
TRBV11-2	TRBJ1-2	CASSLDRQGNYGYTF
TRBV18	TRBJ1-2	CASSPGTMTNYGYTF
TRBV10-3	TRBJ2-2	CALAALGTGELFF
TRBV5-6	TRBJ1-5	CASSLGGQPTVKHF
TRBV6-5	TRBJ2-1	CASSYRGSDNEQFF
TRBV12-5	TRBJ2-7	CASGSRRGGPYEQYF
TRBV7-3	TRBJ2-1	CASSRQGPGDNEQFF
TRBV6-5	TRBJ2-3	CASSGTSGPDTQYF
TRBV18	TRBJ2-3	CASSPNPGPLLAAWYGDTQYF
TRBV2	TRBJ2-1	CAREPPGTGTDSYNEQFF
TRBV4-1	TRBJ2-1	CASSPLRGGGNEQFF
TRBV9	TRBJ2-1	CASSRDGQYNEQFF
TRBV27	TRBJ2-7	CASSLNGGLADYEQYF
TRBV19	TRBJ2-1	CASRLAGGINNEQFF
TRBV6-5	TRBJ1-2	CASSRTDPNYGYTF
TRBV28	TRBJ1-1	CASTGRANTEAFF
TRBV5-1	TRBJ2-7	CASSLAIGDSYEQYF
TRBV15	TRBJ1-3	CATSRDLGGNTIYF
TRBV5-1	TRBJ2-3	CASSLARGLAGGALGDTQYF
TRBV7-2	TRBJ2-7	CASSRRGSYEQYF
TRBV6-5	TRBJ1-3	CASSYSIGAGGNTIYF
TRBV6-1	TRBJ2-7	CASTAPGVTYEQYF
TRBV5-6	TRBJ1-3	CASTLGGSGNTIYF
TRBV28	TRBJ1-1	CASSSPGQGPEAFF
TRBV28	TRBJ2-5	CASTGLAGPQETQYF
TRBV15	TRBJ1-5	CATTREASNQPQHF
TRBV30	TRBJ2-1	CAWSVFGGVSNEQFF
TRBV7-2	TRBJ2-7	CASSLPTPGGAEEQYF
TRBV5-6	TRBJ2-7	CASSLLQGRYEQYF
TRBV2	TRBJ1-5	CASTGGGSNQPQHF
TRBV4-1	TRBJ1-1	CASSHPGGSEAFF
TRBV11-2	-	CASSSRQGGEQYF
TRBV6-5	TRBJ2-3	CASRSPSETDTQYF
TRBV7-2	TRBJ1-5	CASSLVGAGGGQPQHF
TRBV11-2	TRBJ2-3	CASSFTGQGSDTQYF
TRBV28	TRBJ1-5	CASGGVRLPQPQHF
TRBV5-1	TRBJ2-3	CASSSGLAGASTDTQYF
TRBV27	TRBJ1-1	CASSLRWDRGPGTEAFF
TRBV2	TRBJ2-1	CASSGDLRVNEQFF
TRBV5-1	TRBJ2-7	CASSYGLAPQRIYEQYF
TRBV7-9	TRBJ2-7	CASSFWSYEQYF
TRBV9	TRBJ2-3	CASSVESQGADTQYF
TRBV20-1	TRBJ1-1	CSARGGLEAFF
TRBV19	TRBJ1-2	CASSIRDRGRRGYTF
TRBV10-3	TRBJ1-1	CAIKRGANTEAFF
TRBV2	TRBJ2-1	CASSEDSLNEQFF
TRBV28	TRBJ1-2	CASTFRDRNYGYTF
TRBV29-1	TRBJ2-7	CSVEVAGRSSYEQYF
TRBV7-2	TRBJ2-7	CASSTRQGYEQYF
TRBV7-9	TRBJ2-7	CASSFGGSEQYF
TRBV27	TRBJ1-1	CASSLWAAANTEAFF
TRBV13	TRBJ2-1	CASSNLGLAVYNEQFF
TRBV4-2	TRBJ2-1	CASSPREGQGNNEQFF